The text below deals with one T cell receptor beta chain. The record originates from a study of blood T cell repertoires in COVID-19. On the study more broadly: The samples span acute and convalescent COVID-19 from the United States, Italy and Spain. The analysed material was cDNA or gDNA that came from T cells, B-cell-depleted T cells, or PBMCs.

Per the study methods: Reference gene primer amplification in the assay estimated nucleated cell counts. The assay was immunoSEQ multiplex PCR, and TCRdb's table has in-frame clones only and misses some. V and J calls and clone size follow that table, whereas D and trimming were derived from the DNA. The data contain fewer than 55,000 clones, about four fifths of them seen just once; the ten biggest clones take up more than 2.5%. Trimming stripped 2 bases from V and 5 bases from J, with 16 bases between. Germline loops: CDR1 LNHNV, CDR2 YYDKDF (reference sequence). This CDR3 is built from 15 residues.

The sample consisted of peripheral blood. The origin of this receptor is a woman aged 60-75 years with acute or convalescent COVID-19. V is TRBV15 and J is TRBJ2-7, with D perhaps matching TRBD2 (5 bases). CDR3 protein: CATSRRAVRAHEQYF. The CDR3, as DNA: TGTGCCACCAGCAGACGAGCGGTACGGGCCCACGAGCAGTACTTC.